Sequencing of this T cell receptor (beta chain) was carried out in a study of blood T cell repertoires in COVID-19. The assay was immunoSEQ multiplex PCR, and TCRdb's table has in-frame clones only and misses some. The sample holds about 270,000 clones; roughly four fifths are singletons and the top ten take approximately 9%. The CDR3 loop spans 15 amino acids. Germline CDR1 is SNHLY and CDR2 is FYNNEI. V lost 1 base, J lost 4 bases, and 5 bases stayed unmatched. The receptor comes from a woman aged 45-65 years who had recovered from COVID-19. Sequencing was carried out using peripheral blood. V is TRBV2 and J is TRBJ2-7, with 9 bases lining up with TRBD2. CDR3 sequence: CASSEGLAGRYEQYF. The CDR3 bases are TGTGCCAGCAGTGAAGGGCTAGCGGGAAGGTACGAGCAGTACTTC.